Given below is one T cell receptor (beta chain) in context. Antigen specificity is unknown. The CDR3 contains 13 residues. Germline V gene lookup returns CDR1 MDHEN and CDR2 SYDVKM. Trimming took off 3 bases at V and 6 bases at J, with 12 bases between the two ends. The record originates from a study of shared clonotypes between healthy human individuals. Study summary: Per-donor plates numbered three CD4 naive, three CD4 memory, two CD8 naive and one CD8 memory. Overall study findings and caveats: Generally, naive subsets came out with larger estimated richness than memory subsets. Rarefaction demonstrated incomplete sorted-subset sequencing despite large depth.

The naive CD8 fraction comprised CD45RO-negative cells positively selected for CCR7 and excluded terminally differentiated effector memory CD45RA+ cells. In the authors' methods: Filtering of immunoSEQ junctional sequences could not match full-length read filtering. TCRdb's copy holds only in-frame clones and misses some; the assay was immunoSEQ multiplex PCR. The V and J calls and the clone size are those of that table, but D and trimming were determined from the DNA. Of about 2.1 million clones detected, roughly 91% appear once; the ten largest clones hold 1.5% to 2%. The chain has TRBV28 and TRBJ2-7; no clear D. Specimen: naive CD8+ T cells from PBMCs. This receptor was taken from a man aged 18 to 29 in good health. Some clones in this sample may be carry-over from other donors' samples. The CDR3 loop is CASSFVNVGEQYF. CDR3 nucleotides: TGTGCCAGCAGTTTCGTAAACGTCGGCGAGCAGTACTTC.